A single sample gave rise to the 7 T cell receptor beta chains below, sequenced in a study of blood T cell repertoires in COVID-19 (dated by TCRdb to the early 2020s). Library prep was done by the immunoSEQ multiplex PCR assay. As stored in TCRdb, this immuneACCESS dataset retains in-frame rearrangements with V and J assigned. A fraction of the clones does not appear; measured against another copy, unresolved V genes explain less than half of the discrepancy, and the remainder lacks a known reason. The sample has approximately 440,000 clones on record, around 87% of them singletons. The ten top clones hold around 0.64% of the sample. Sequencing used PBMCs or T cells enriched from blood (not recorded which). The source is a woman aged 18-35 years who had recovered from COVID-19.

V usage is TRBV28 and J usage is TRBJ1-2, with D unresolved. The CDR3 totals 13 residues. The V gene lost 11 bases and the J gene lost 4 bases, with 17 bases spanning the gap. From germline, CDR1 is MDHEN and CDR2 SYDVKM. The CDR3 region has the DNA TGTGCCGGGCAACCGAAGTTTTCCTATGGCTACACCTTC. Translated: CAGQPKFSYGYTF.

J is TRBJ1-2 and V is TRBV25-1; a weak D match, TRBD1 (5 bases). The germline CDR1 and CDR2 sequences are MGHDK and SYGVNS. Between the trimmed V and J ends, which lost 5 bases and 4 bases, there was a span of 11 bases. The CDR3 is 13 residues long. The CDR3 nucleotides are TGTGCCAGCAGTCCGGGAGGGGCCTATGGCTACACCTTC. Translating it yields CASSPGGAYGYTF.

The chain links TRBV27 to TRBJ1-5; weak D call: TRBD1 (5 bases). The CDR3 has 17 amino acids. V lost 0 bases to trimming and J lost 4 bases, with 16 bases between them. The germline V gene encodes CDR1 MNHEY and CDR2 SMNVEV (reference sequence). Here the CDR3 DNA reads TGTGCCAGCAGTTTATCGGGGCCCTCCCTCCGGAATCAGCCCCAGCATTTT. Its protein product is CASSLSGPSLRNQPQHF.

Only one count was recorded for this clone. The chain recombines TRBV5-5 with TRBJ1-2, with 7 bases identical to TRBD1. The J segment lost 1 base and the V segment lost 6 bases, leaving 3 bases of the junction unmatched. The V gene's germline CDR1 is SGHKS and CDR2 YYEKEE (reference sequence). The CDR3 has 13 residues. CDR3 nucleotides: TGTGCCAGCACCGGGACAGTTAACTATGGCTACACCTTC. This sequence encodes CASTGTVNYGYTF.

The V and J genes are TRBV3-1 (or the pseudogene TRBV3-2) and TRBJ1-5; no clear D. The V gene's germline CDR1 is LGHDT and CDR2 YNNKEL (reference sequence). V lost 0 bases to trimming and J lost 5 bases, with 5 bases between them. This CDR3 has 13 amino acids. CDR3 nucleotides: TGTGCCAGCAGCCAAGATGAGGATCAGCCCCAGCATTTT. This translates into CASSQDEDQPQHF.

V is TRBV30 and J is TRBJ2-3; D uncertain. V lost 0 bases and J lost 6, with 7 bases in between. There are 12 residues in the CDR3. CDR1 and CDR2 from the germline V gene are GTSNPN and SVGIG (reference sequence). CDR3 DNA: TGTGCCTGGAGTGTATACTCGGATACGCAGTATTTT. This translates into CAWSVYSDTQYF.

The gene calls are TRBV11-2 and TRBJ2-7, with D uncertain. This CDR3 has 16 amino acids. Germline CDR1 reads SGHAT; CDR2 reads FQNNGV. Between the trimmed V and J ends, which lost 5 bases and 0 bases, there was a span of 17 bases. The CDR3 nucleotides read TGTGCCAGCAGCCTAGGACCCAGGCAGAACTCCTACGAGCAGTACTTC. Encoded protein: CASSLGPRQNSYEQYF. Filled out from reference TRBV11-2 and TRBJ2-7, the complete variable domain reads EAGVAQSPRYKIIEKRQSVAFWCNPISGHATLYWYQQILGQGPKLLIQFQNNGVVDDSQLPKDRFSAERLKGVDSTLKIQPAKLEDSAVYLCASSLGPRQNSYEQYFGPGTRLTVT.